A single TCR beta chain is shown here with its context. The data are from a study of blood T cell repertoires in COVID-19. As for the study in general: COVID-19 samples collected from the United States, Italy and Spain covered acute and convalescent phases. Nucleic acid was either cDNA or gDNA, and it came from T cells, B-cell-depleted T cells, or PBMCs.

As processed by the authors: Scientists estimated how many nucleated cells there were by amplifying reference gene primers. Sequencing was performed with immunoSEQ multiplex PCR; in TCRdb, only in-frame clones are kept and a portion is missing. The V and J calls and clone size come from that table; D and trimming were worked out from the DNA. The repertoire includes 120,000 or so clones, over 70% of them detected once, and 3.5% to 4% sits in the top ten. V trimming: 4 bases; J trimming: 5 bases; junction bases outside the gene matches: 14. The CDR3 has 17 residues. From germline, CDR1 is SGHVS and CDR2 FNYEAQ.

The sequence came from a woman aged 50 to 60 with acute or convalescent COVID-19. Sequenced material: peripheral blood. The chain joins TRBV7-6 to TRBJ2-1; 7 bases align to TRBD2. The CDR3 loop reads CASSSTWTRIGHNEQFF. The CDR3 DNA reads TGTGCCAGCAGCTCTACCTGGACTAGAATAGGGCACAATGAGCAGTTCTTC.